The present TCR beta chain was sequenced within a study of blood T cell repertoires in COVID-19. The wider study: T cells, B-cell-depleted T cells, or PBMCs provided the cDNA or gDNA that served as material.

Methods used by the authors: Amplified reference gene primers provided the basis for estimating nucleated cell counts. TCRdb keeps only in-frame clones here, not all; method: immunoSEQ multiplex PCR. V, J and clone size are taken as reported in that table, and D and trimming were inferred from the DNA itself. Seen here are some 120,000 clones, more than 60% observed once, and the top ten hold about 2.2%. This CDR3 comprises 15 residues. Germline values: CDR1 MDHEN, CDR2 SYDVKM. J gave up 4 bases and V 3 bases, and 4 bases lay outside the gene matches. The receptor comes from a woman aged 70-85 years with acute or convalescent COVID-19. The chain has TRBV28 and TRBJ2-3, with 10 bases that match TRBD2. The sample comprised peripheral blood. DNA for the CDR3: TGTGCCAGCAGTTTGGGGACTAGCGACCCAGATACGCAGTATTTT. It is translated as CASSLGTSDPDTQYF.